This passage covers 16 T cell receptor beta chains from one sample sequenced in a study of CD8 T cells in Susac syndrome. With random hexamers, about 0.5 to 1 ug RNA was reverse transcribed. A single record per CDR3 protein comes from TCRdb applying MiXCR to the immunoSEQ multiplex PCR reads. This sample has 250,000 to 300,000 distinct CDR3 sequences, with 80% to 90% found just once. Sample: CD8+ T cells from PBMCs. Every receptor here comes from a human donor with multiple sclerosis.

CDR3 region: CASSIRMKARNSPLHF. DNA of the CDR3: TGTGCCAGTAGTATACGGATGAAGGCGAGAAATTCACCCCTCCACTTT. The V call is TRBV19, the J call TRBJ1-6, with D hard to call. V lost 2 bases and J lost 7, with 15 bases in between. The CDR3 has 16 amino acids. Germline V CDR1 and CDR2: LNHDA, SQIVND (reference sequence).

The rearrangement uses TRBV6-5 and TRBJ2-7; 8 bases fit TRBD1. This CDR3 contains 15 residues. Germline CDR1 is MNHEY and CDR2 is SVGAGI. V was clipped by 1 base and J by 3 bases; unmatched bases: 5. The DNA for the CDR3 is TGTGCCAGCAGTTACTTTGGACAGGGCCACTACGAGCAGTACTTC. Translating gives CASSYFGQGHYEQYF.

This sequence joins TRBV13 and TRBJ2-1; 8 bases are shared with TRBD2. The CDR3 covers 15 residues. Germline V lookup: CDR1 PRHDT, CDR2 FYEKMQ (reference sequence). With V trimmed by 0 bases and J by 7 bases, 5 bases remained unmatched. The CDR3 DNA follows: TGTGCCAGCAGCTTAGGGCTAGCGGGCGGGAATGAGCAGTTCTTC. This sequence encodes CASSLGLAGGNEQFF.

The J gene is TRBJ2-7, the V gene TRBV27; TRBD1 is a possible D gene (6 bases). V was pared by 3 bases and J by 4 bases, with 16 bases between. Looked up from germline, CDR1 is MNHEY and CDR2 is SMNVEV (reference sequence). This CDR3 spans 15 amino acids. CDR3 sequence reads: CASSFGRGVSYEQYF. For the CDR3, the DNA is TGTGCCAGCAGTTTCGGCAGGGGAGTATCTTACGAGCAGTACTTC.

V and J are TRBV7-6 and TRBJ2-3; D is unresolved. Germline CDR1 SGHVS, CDR2 FNYEAQ. Trimming left V 1 base short and J 0 bases short, with 8 bases between. The CDR3 is made up of 15 amino acids. In nucleotides, the CDR3 is TGTGCCAGCAGCTTAGAAGGCCGTAGCACAGATACGCAGTATTTT. Amino acid sequence: CASSLEGRSTDTQYF.

The V gene is TRBV12-3 or TRBV12-4, the J gene TRBJ2-6; 12 bases map to TRBD2. V lost 6 bases to trimming and J lost 0 bases; unmatched junction nucleotides: 12. The CDR3 spans 20 residues. The CDR3 protein is CASRPLTTSGGFSGANVLTF. Here the CDR3 DNA reads TGTGCCAGCAGACCTTTGACGACTAGCGGGGGATTCTCTGGGGCCAACGTCCTGACTTTC.

The chain uses TRBV15 and TRBJ2-6, with D unresolved. CDR1 is LNHNV and CDR2 is YYDKDF in the germline V gene (reference sequence). This CDR3 is built from 15 residues. V lost 5 bases, J lost 0 bases, and 8 bases lay in between. The CDR3 DNA follows: TGTGCCACCAGCGGAAGGGTCTCTGGGGCCAACGTCCTGACTTTC. Its translation is CATSGRVSGANVLTF.

The V call is TRBV28, the J call TRBJ1-5; D is undetermined. The CDR3 is made up of 14 amino acids. CDR1 and CDR2 (germline): MDHEN, SYDVKM. The V and J ends lost 7 bases and 3 bases respectively, with 13 bases between them. CDR3 nucleotides: TGTGCCAGCACGTATTGGAACCTCAATCAGCCCCAGCATTTT. Translated, it gives CASTYWNLNQPQHF. Combining the CDR3 with reference TRBV28 and TRBJ1-5 gives the whole variable domain DVKVTQSSRYLVKRTGEKVFLECVQDMDHENMFWYRQDPGLGLRLIYFSYDVKMKEKGDIPEGYSVSREKKERFSLILESASTNQTSMYLCASTYWNLNQPQHFGDGTRLSIL.

This chain connects TRBV20-1 to TRBJ1-2; 8 positions match TRBD1. The ends lost 0 bases at V and 3 bases at J; junction bases unmatched: 6. The germline CDR1 and CDR2 sequences are DFQATT and SNEGSKA (reference sequence). CDR3 length: 15 residues. CDR3 protein: CSARDAGGDYYGYTF. The CDR3 nucleotides are TGCAGTGCTAGAGATGCAGGGGGCGACTACTATGGCTACACCTTC.

The chain uses TRBV27 and TRBJ1-1, with a possible D match to TRBD1 (6 bases). V lost 6 bases and J 5 bases, leaving 19 bases between the germline ends. The CDR3 length is 15 residues. The germline gives CDR1 MNHEY, CDR2 SMNVEV (reference sequence). In nucleotides, the CDR3 is TGTGCCAGCAGCCCCGACCGGGGGAGGGGGACTGAAGCTTTCTTT. Its protein product is CASSPDRGRGTEAFF.

The rearrangement uses TRBV27 and TRBJ2-1; D unclear. The CDR3 spans 14 residues. Trimming stripped 3 bases from V and 4 bases from J, with 10 bases between. The germline gives CDR1 MNHEY, CDR2 SMNVEV (reference sequence). CDR3: CASSLGTAYNEQFF. The DNA of the CDR3 is TGTGCCAGCAGTTTGGGAACGGCATACAATGAGCAGTTCTTC.

CDR3: CASSPDSRSGANVLTF. CDR3 DNA sequence: TGCGCCAGCAGCCCGGACAGCCGATCTGGGGCCAACGTCCTGACTTTC. This rearrangement joins TRBV4-1 to TRBJ2-6; D is perhaps TRBD1 (6 bases). The CDR3 is 16 residues long. Trimming took off 4 bases at V and 1 base at J, with 11 bases between the two ends. In germline, CDR1 is MGHRA, CDR2 YSYEKL.

V and J are TRBV7-9 and TRBJ2-7; D may be TRBD2 (6 bases). CDR3 length: 15 residues. Germline V gene sequence: CDR1 SEHNR, CDR2 FQNEAQ (reference sequence). V dropped 8 bases and J dropped 4 bases, with 21 bases sitting between them. This CDR3 is CASLREEGGLYEQYF. The CDR3 DNA follows: TGTGCCAGCCTACGAGAGGAGGGAGGCCTTTACGAGCAGTACTTC.

The CDR3 coding sequence is TGTGCCAGCAGTACAGCGGGAGTTCTCAATGAGCAGTTCTTC. Translating it yields CASSTAGVLNEQFF. The rearrangement links TRBV27 to TRBJ2-1; 8 bases are a match to TRBD2. With V trimmed by 5 bases and J by 6 bases, 6 bases remained unmatched. The CDR3 spans 14 residues. Germline V gene sequence: CDR1 MNHEY, CDR2 SMNVEV (reference sequence).

The chain carries TRBV7-9 and TRBJ2-1, with TRBD2 matching over 7 bases. The CDR3 is 13 amino acids. Per the germline V gene, CDR1 is SEHNR and CDR2 is FQNEAQ (reference sequence). V shed 8 bases, J shed 7 bases, and the junction held 8 bases outside the gene matches. The CDR3 loop is CASELARINEQFF. CDR3 nucleotide sequence: TGTGCCAGCGAACTAGCGAGGATTAATGAGCAGTTCTTC.

On this clonotype itself: At one of its ends the junction is not consistent with the germline gene, which may arise from a read error. This sequence joins TRBV27 and TRBJ2-7, with D perhaps matching TRBD2 (5 bases). The germline gives CDR1 MNHEY, CDR2 SMNVEV (reference sequence). The CDR3 has 12 residues. The CDR3 nucleotides read TGTGCCAGCAGTTATCCGGGGTGGGAGCTGTACTTC. Encoded protein: CASSYPGWELYF.